This note documents a single T cell receptor beta chain sequence. Its cognate antigen is unknown. This sample is drawn from a study of shared clonotypes between healthy human individuals. The wider study: Each donor's CD4 naive and CD4 memory cells filled three plates apiece, CD8 naive two, and CD8 memory one.

Study-wide points: Apart from blood, nothing was sampled; tissue repertoires likely differ. Naive subsets generally exceeded memory subsets in estimated richness.

V was clipped by 1 base and J by 5 bases, with 4 bases between them. This CDR3 spans 11 amino acids. Germline values: CDR1 SQVTM, CDR2 ANQGSEA. Terminally differentiated effector memory CD45RA+ cells were excluded from the naive CD8 cells, which were CD45RO-negative and positively selected for CCR7. Profiling relied on immunoSEQ multiplex PCR, and the TCRdb table lists in-frame clones only, not all of them. The table records millions of clones, about 95% of them present only once. The clonotype comes from a man between 18 and 35 years old in good health. The sequenced material came from naive CD8+ T cells sorted from blood. This rearrangement joins TRBV29-1 to TRBJ2-3; D is unclear. CDR3 DNA: TGCAGCGTTGAAGGGGGAGATACGCAGTATTTT. Translated, it gives CSVEGGDTQYF.